Listed here are 13 T cell receptor beta chains from one sample, sequenced in a study of cytomegalovirus exposure and HLA in healthy donors. It was with 60 Vbeta and 13 Jbeta primers that the PCR ran. TCRdb's copy holds only in-frame clones and misses some; the assay was immunoSEQ multiplex PCR. The sample lists some 170,000 clones, 70% to 80% occurring once. Sequencing used PBMCs. Receptor source: a woman aged 40 to 50 in good health and CMV-seronegative.

J is TRBJ1-1 and V is TRBV28; the match to TRBD1 covers 9 bases. CDR1 MDHEN and CDR2 SYDVKM come from the germline V gene. Trimming cost V 5 bases and J 5 bases; bases outside gene matches: 12. The CDR3 runs to 16 residues. In DNA, the CDR3 is TGTGCCAGCAGTCCATATCTGGACAGGGGAAAAACTGAAGCTTTCTTT. Translation gives CASSPYLDRGKTEAFF.

V is TRBV5-6 and J is TRBJ1-2; no firm D call. Looked up from germline, CDR1 is SGHDT and CDR2 is YYEEEE. Deletions cut 5 bases from V and 12 bases from J, with 14 bases between. The CDR3 loop spans 11 amino acids. The CDR3 sequence: CASRRVGYDTF. DNA for the CDR3: TGTGCCAGCAGAAGAGTGGGCTATGACACCTTC.

V and J are TRBV5-4 and TRBJ2-5, with 8 positions matching TRBD2. The V gene's germline CDR1 is SGHNT and CDR2 YYREEE (reference sequence). The CDR3 sequence is 14 residues long. J gave up 2 bases and V 1 base, and 1 base lay outside the gene matches. CDR3 DNA: TGTGCCAGCAGCTTGACTAGCGGACAAGAGACCCAGTACTTC. Its protein product is CASSLTSGQETQYF.

V is TRBV7-8 and J is TRBJ1-1; D is possibly TRBD1 (5 bases). The V end was cut by 7 bases, the J end by 8 bases, with 20 bases between. Germline CDR1 reads SGHVS; CDR2 reads FQNEAQ. This CDR3 region has 14 residues. The CDR3 region is CASTPLSDSPEAFF. The DNA of the CDR3 is TGTGCCAGCACCCCACTCTCCGACAGCCCCGAAGCTTTCTTT.

For this clone: One junction end does not reproduce the germline sequence, and a read error may be involved. This chain connects TRBV6-1 to TRBJ1-2; 8 nucleotides align to TRBD1. CDR1 MNHNS and CDR2 SASEGT come from the germline V gene. CDR3 length: 13 amino acids. CDR3 in amino acids: CASSEDGQGRPGF. The DNA for the CDR3 is TGTGCCAGCAGTGAGGATGGACAGGGACGGCCTGGCTTC.

The genes are TRBV7-3 and TRBJ2-2; 9 nucleotides match TRBD2. The CDR3 is 16 amino acids. With V trimmed by 5 bases and J by 1 base, 5 bases remained unmatched. The germline V gene has CDR1 SGHTA and CDR2 FQGTGA. CDR3 protein: CASSPHSGGNTGELFF. CDR3 in DNA: TGTGCCAGCAGCCCCCATAGCGGGGGGAACACCGGGGAGCTGTTTTTT.

J is TRBJ2-3 and V is TRBV5-1; TRBD2 is a possible D gene (5 bases). CDR3 length equals 15 residues. V lost 1 base and J lost 0, with 9 bases in between. Germline V gene data show CDR1 as SGHRS and CDR2 as YFSETQ. CDR3 nucleotides: TGCGCCAGCAGCTTGTCCCGCGGGAGCACAGATACGCAGTATTTT. It yields the protein CASSLSRGSTDTQYF.

This clone was recorded only once. V gene TRBV11-1 combines with J gene TRBJ1-1; D may be TRBD1 (5 bases). Trimming took off 1 base at V and 0 bases at J, with 15 bases between the two ends. Germline V gene lookup returns CDR1 SGHAT and CDR2 FQDESV (reference sequence). CDR3 length: 17 amino acids. CDR3 sequence reads: CASSLGGTRKMNTEAFF. The CDR3 DNA is TGTGCCAGCAGCTTAGGGGGCACAAGAAAAATGAACACTGAAGCTTTCTTT.

V and J are TRBV6-1 and TRBJ2-5, with no clear D. Trimming pared 1 base from V and 5 bases from J, leaving 17 bases between. Germline assignment: CDR1 MNHNS and CDR2 SASEGT. CDR3 length equals 16 residues. For the CDR3, the DNA is TGTGCCAGCAGTGAAGGGGTCAGCCCAGGAATGGAGACCCAGTACTTC. It is translated as CASSEGVSPGMETQYF.

This clone was detected a few times. The chain couples TRBV18 to TRBJ1-2; no clear D. This CDR3 contains 14 residues. Deletions cut 0 bases from V and 6 bases from J, with 11 bases between. Germline V CDR1 and CDR2: KGHSH, LQKENI. The CDR3 sequence: CASSPPGSIDGYTF. CDR3 nucleotide sequence: TGTGCCAGCTCACCACCGGGCAGCATAGATGGCTACACCTTC.

The chain couples TRBV27 to TRBJ1-2; D might be TRBD1 (6 bases). Germline V CDR1 and CDR2: MNHEY, SMNVEV (reference sequence). The V end lost 4 bases, the J end lost 3 bases, and 12 bases lay between the germline ends. There are 14 residues in the CDR3. The CDR3 region is CASSYRVRDYGYTF. The CDR3 DNA reads TGTGCCAGCAGTTACAGGGTGAGGGACTATGGCTACACCTTC.

The V gene is TRBV6-6, the J gene TRBJ2-2; D unresolved. The CDR3 is 12 amino acids. Germline V gene sequence: CDR1 MNHNY, CDR2 SVGAGI (reference sequence). Trimming shortened V by 7 bases and J by 1 base, and 4 bases separated the two germline ends. Here the CDR3 reads CASNKNTGELFF. The CDR3 DNA reads as TGTGCCAGCAATAAGAACACCGGGGAGCTGTTTTTT.

This clone was seen a few times. This sequence joins TRBV19 and TRBJ1-2; the match to TRBD1 covers 12 bases. Germline CDR1 is LNHDA and CDR2 is SQIVND (reference sequence). This CDR3 is built from 16 residues. Losses at the gene ends were 5 bases for V and 2 bases for J; bases not matched to a gene: 6. DNA of the CDR3: TGTGCCAGTAGTGGGGACAGGGGGCGAAGAAACTATGGCTACACCTTC. Amino acids: CASSGDRGRRNYGYTF.